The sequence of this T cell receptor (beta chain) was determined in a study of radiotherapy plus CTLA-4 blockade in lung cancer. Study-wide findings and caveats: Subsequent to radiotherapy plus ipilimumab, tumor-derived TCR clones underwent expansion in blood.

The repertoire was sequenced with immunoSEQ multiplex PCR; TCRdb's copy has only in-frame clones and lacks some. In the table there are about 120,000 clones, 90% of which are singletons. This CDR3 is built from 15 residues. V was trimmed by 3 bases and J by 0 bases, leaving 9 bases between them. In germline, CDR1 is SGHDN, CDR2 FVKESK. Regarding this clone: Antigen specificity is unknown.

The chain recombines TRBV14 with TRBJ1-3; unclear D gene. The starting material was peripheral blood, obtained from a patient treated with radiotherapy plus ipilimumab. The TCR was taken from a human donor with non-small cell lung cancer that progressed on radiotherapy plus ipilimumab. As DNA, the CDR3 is TGTGCCAGCAGCCATATACAGCTCTCTGGAAACACCATATATTTT. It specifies CASSHIQLSGNTIYF.